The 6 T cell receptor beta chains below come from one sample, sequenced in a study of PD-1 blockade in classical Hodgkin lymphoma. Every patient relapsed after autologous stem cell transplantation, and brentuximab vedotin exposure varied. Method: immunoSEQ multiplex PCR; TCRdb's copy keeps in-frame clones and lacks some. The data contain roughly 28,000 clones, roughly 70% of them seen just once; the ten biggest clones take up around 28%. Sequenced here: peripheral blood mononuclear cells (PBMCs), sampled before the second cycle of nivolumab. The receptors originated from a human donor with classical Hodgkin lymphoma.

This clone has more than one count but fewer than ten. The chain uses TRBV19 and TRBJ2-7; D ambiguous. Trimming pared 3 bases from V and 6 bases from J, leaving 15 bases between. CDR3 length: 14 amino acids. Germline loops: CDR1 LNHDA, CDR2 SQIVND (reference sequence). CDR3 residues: CASSIGLPIGEQYF. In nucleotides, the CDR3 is TGTGCCAGTAGTATCGGGCTGCCCATCGGCGAGCAGTACTTC.

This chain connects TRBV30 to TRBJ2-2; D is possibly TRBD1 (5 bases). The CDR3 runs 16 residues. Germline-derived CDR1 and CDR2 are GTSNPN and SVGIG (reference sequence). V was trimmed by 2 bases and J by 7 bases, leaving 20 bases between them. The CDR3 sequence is CAWSKRNVIRVGELFF. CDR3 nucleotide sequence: TGTGCCTGGAGTAAGAGGAACGTTATCAGGGTCGGGGAGCTGTTTTTT.

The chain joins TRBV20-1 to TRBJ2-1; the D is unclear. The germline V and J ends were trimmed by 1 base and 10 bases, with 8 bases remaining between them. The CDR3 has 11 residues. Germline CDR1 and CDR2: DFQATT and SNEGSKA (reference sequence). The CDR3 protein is CSARGLGEQFF. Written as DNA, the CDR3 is TGCAGTGCTAGAGGGCTAGGGGAGCAGTTCTTC.

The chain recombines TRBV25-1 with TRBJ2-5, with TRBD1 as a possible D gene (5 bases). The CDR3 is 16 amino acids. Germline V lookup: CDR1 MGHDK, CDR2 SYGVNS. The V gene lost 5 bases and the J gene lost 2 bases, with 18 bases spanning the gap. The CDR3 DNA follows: TGTGCCAGCAGTCCACTCAGGGTAGTTAAGCAAGAGACCCAGTACTTC. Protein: CASSPLRVVKQETQYF.

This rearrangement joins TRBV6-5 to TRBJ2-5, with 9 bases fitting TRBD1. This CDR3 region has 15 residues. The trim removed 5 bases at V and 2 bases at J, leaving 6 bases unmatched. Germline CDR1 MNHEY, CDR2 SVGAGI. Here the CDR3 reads CASSLGQGRQETQYF. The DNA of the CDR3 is TGTGCCAGCAGTCTTGGACAGGGGAGACAAGAGACCCAGTACTTC.

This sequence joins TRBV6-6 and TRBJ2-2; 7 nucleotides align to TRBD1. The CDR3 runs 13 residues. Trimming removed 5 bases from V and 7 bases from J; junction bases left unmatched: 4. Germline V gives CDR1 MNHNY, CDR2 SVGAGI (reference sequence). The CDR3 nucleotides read TGTGCCAGCAGTGACAGGGACGGCGGGGAGCTGTTTTTT. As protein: CASSDRDGGELFF.